The rows below give T cell receptor beta chains drawn from one sample of a study of shared clonotypes between healthy human individuals. Only in-frame clones appear in the TCRdb table, and some are missing; sequencing was by immunoSEQ multiplex PCR. The profile shows over 1.5 million clones, approximately 98% of them singletons. Sequenced: naive CD4+ T cells sorted from blood. Source of these receptors: a man aged 30-40 years in good health. Each CDR3 is given with its conserved first and last residue. Each record gives: V gene, D gene, J gene, clone size, CDR3 DNA, CDR3 protein. D genes are given only for firm matches. The size entry is marked missing in some rows and otherwise reads once, few, many or a size class.

>TRBV5-4|NA|TRBJ2-2|NA
TGTGCCAGCAGCTTGGGAGGGAGGACGAACACCGGGGAGCTGTTTTTT
CASSLGGRTNTGELFF
>TRBV29-1|NA|TRBJ1-5|once
TGCAGCGTTCAGGCCTATAATCAGCCCCAGCATTTT
CSVQAYNQPQHF
>TRBV10-3|NA|TRBJ2-5|NA
TGTGCCATCAGTGGGGGGCTCGAGGAGACCCAGTACTTC
CAISGGLEETQYF
>TRBV5-1|TRBD1|TRBJ2-7|NA
TGCGCCAGCAGCTCCAGACAGGGGGAGAATGAGCAGTACTTC
CASSSRQGENEQYF
>TRBV7-4|NA|TRBJ2-7|NA
TGTGCCAGCAGCTTAGCGGGCCCCCTCTCCTACGAGCAGTACTTC
CASSLAGPLSYEQYF
>TRBV28|TRBD1|TRBJ1-5|NA
TGTGCCAGCAGTTTATCCGGACAGGGTAATCAGCCCCAGCATTTT
CASSLSGQGNQPQHF
>TRBV28|NA|TRBJ2-2|NA
TGTGCCAGCAGTCGACCCAGGGGTAGGACCTGGGAGCTGTTTTTT
CASSRPRGRTWELFF
>TRBV5-5|NA|TRBJ1-2|NA
TGTGCCAGCAGCACGAACCTGGGGCAGACCTATGGCTACACCTTC
CASSTNLGQTYGYTF
>TRBV2|NA|TRBJ1-3|NA
TGTGCCAGCAGTGACACGGCGGGAAACACCATATATTTT
CASSDTAGNTIYF
>TRBV29-1|NA|TRBJ2-3|NA
TGCAGCGTTGTTCGGGCCTTAGGTACGCAGTATTTT
CSVVRALGTQYF
>TRBV7-6|NA|TRBJ2-7|NA
TGTGCCAGCAGCTTAGGTGGAGGGGGTAGGAGCTCCTACGAGCAGTACTTC
CASSLGGGGRSSYEQYF
>TRBV11-3|NA|TRBJ2-1|once
TGTGCCAGCAGCTTAGCCCTCCGGAATGAGCAGTTCTTC
CASSLALRNEQFF
>TRBV5-1|TRBD1|TRBJ1-5|NA
TGCGCCAGCAGCCCGGGGACAGGGGAAAATCAGCCCCAGCATTTT
CASSPGTGENQPQHF
>TRBV11-2|TRBD2|TRBJ2-3|NA
TGTGCCAGCACCCTTCAGATAGCGGGAGGGGCAGATACGCAGTATTTT
CASTLQIAGGADTQYF
>TRBV2|NA|TRBJ2-2|NA
TGTGCCAGCTCAAGAGAATCCGCCGGGGAGCTGTTTTTT
CASSRESAGELFF
>TRBV29-1|TRBD2|TRBJ2-3|NA
TGCAGCGTGAAGCGGGGACTAGCGGGAGGGTCAGATACGCAGTATTTT
CSVKRGLAGGSDTQYF
>TRBV5-8|NA|TRBJ1-5|NA
TGTGCCAGCAGCTTGGAGGGGTTGGCCAATCAGCCCCAGCATTTT
CASSLEGLANQPQHF
>TRBV5-4|NA|TRBJ2-7|NA
TGTGCCAGCAGCAGGTCCGGGATTTCCTACGAGCAGTACTTC
CASSRSGISYEQYF
>TRBV11-3|NA|TRBJ2-3|NA
TGTGCCAGCAGCTTAGATGGGGGATCGAACACAGATACGCAGTATTTT
CASSLDGGSNTDTQYF
>TRBV6-6|NA|TRBJ1-3|NA
TGTGCCAGCAGTTATTCCCCGACCGGAAACACCATATATTTT
CASSYSPTGNTIYF
>TRBV14|NA|TRBJ2-5|NA
TGTGCCAGCAGCCAACCAAGGTCAGGGTTACTTCAGACCCAGTACTTC
CASSQPRSGLLQTQYF
>TRBV2|NA|TRBJ1-5|NA
TGTGCCAGCCGAGTTCTGGATCCCAATCAGCCCCAGCATTTT
CASRVLDPNQPQHF
>TRBV18|NA|TRBJ2-5|NA
TGTGCCAGCTCACCAGGAGGGGTTAAGGAGACCCAGTACTTC
CASSPGGVKETQYF
>TRBV30|NA|TRBJ2-5|NA
TGTGCCTGGAGTCACAGTGCGACCCAGTACTTC
CAWSHSATQYF
>TRBV6-5|NA|TRBJ2-7|NA
TGTGCCAGCAGTTACTCGACACATTTAAGCGACGAGCAGTACTTC
CASSYSTHLSDEQYF
>TRBV6-5|NA|TRBJ2-7|NA
TGTGCCAGCAGTTATTTGGGGAGGTACGAGCAGTACTTC
CASSYLGRYEQYF
>TRBV27|NA|TRBJ2-2|NA
TGTGCCAGCAGTTTCGGATCCGGGGAGCTGTTTTTT
CASSFGSGELFF
>TRBV2|TRBD1|TRBJ2-2|NA
TGTGCCAGCAGTCAGACAGGGCTTAGCGCCGGGGAGCTGTTTTTT
CASSQTGLSAGELFF
>TRBV5-5|NA|TRBJ2-3|NA
TGTGCCAGCAGCCCGGACCCGACCACAGATACGCAGTATTTT
CASSPDPTTDTQYF
>TRBV10-2|TRBD2|TRBJ2-1|NA
TGCGCCAGCAGTGCTGGCAAGCGGGAGGCCCGGCGGGGCTACAATGAGCAGTTCTTC
CASSAGKREARRGYNEQFF
>TRBV28|TRBD2|TRBJ2-7|NA
TGTGCCAGCAGTTCCCCGTTTAATGGCGGGAGGACCCCCACCTACGAGCAGTACTTC
CASSSPFNGGRTPTYEQYF
>TRBV27|NA|TRBJ2-7|once
TGTGCCAGCAGCCGTGGGTGGAGCAGCTCCTACGAGCAGTACTTC
CASSRGWSSSYEQYF
>TRBV30|NA|TRBJ1-2|NA
TGTGCCTTATATAACTATGGCTACACCTTC
CALYNYGYTF
>TRBV10-3|NA|TRBJ2-7|NA
TGTGCCATCAGTGGGGCTAGCAGAAGGAACTACGAGCAGTACTTC
CAISGASRRNYEQYF
>TRBV6-1|TRBD1|TRBJ1-4|NA
TGTGCAGCAGAGAGGGGGCGGTATGAAAAACTGTTTTTT
CAAERGRYEKLFF
>TRBV5-4|NA|TRBJ2-3|NA
TGTGCCAGCAGCCGGAACGGAGATACGCAGTATTTT
CASSRNGDTQYF
>TRBV7-9|NA|TRBJ2-5|NA
TGTGCCAGCAGCCACGCCGGGGGAGAGACCCAGTACTTC
CASSHAGGETQYF